The subject of this entry is one T cell receptor (beta chain). Its matching antigen is unknown. The V end lost 4 bases, the J end lost 0 bases, and 7 bases lay between the germline ends. The length of the CDR3 is 12 residues. Germline loops: CDR1 SQVTM, CDR2 ANQGSEA. This table comes from immunoSEQ multiplex PCR, and its TCRdb copy is limited to in-frame clones, with some not included. The sample consists of 70,000 to 75,000 clones, about three quarters of them appearing once. The data belong to a study of T cell responses to AZD1222 COVID-19 vaccine. General study points: Across spike, vaccine-associated CD4 TCRs were found, dominant at 160-218 and 743-854. At baseline, seropositivity was found in only a handful of AZD1222 recipients.

Specimen: peripheral blood, collected 28 days after the second AZD1222 dose. The receptor comes from an adult who received the AZD1222 COVID-19 vaccine. This chain links TRBV29-1 with TRBJ2-7, with D possibly being TRBD1 (5 bases). DNA of the CDR3: TGCAGCGTTGCTAGGGGCTCCTACGAGCAGTACTTC. Its translation: CSVARGSYEQYF.